The rows below give T cell receptor beta chains drawn from one sample of a study of tumor-infiltrating lymphocytes in primary liver carcinoma. TCRdb re-derived calls from the multiplex PCR reads in MiXCR, one entry per CDR3 protein. The repertoire holds 300,000 to 400,000 distinct CDR3 sequences, with 50% to 70% as singletons. The sequenced material came from peripheral blood. Receptor source: a man aged 35 to 55 with primary liver carcinoma and hepatitis B virus infection. Both conserved end residues are part of each CDR3. A D gene is named only where the DNA matches it firmly. The size of a clone is reported for some rows only, either as once, few or many, or as a class for expanded clones.

TRBV5-4,NA,14,TRBJ2-7,NA,TGTGCCAGCAGCTTCAGGGAACCTACCTACGAGCAGTACTTC,CASSFREPTYEQYF
TRBV28,NA,16,TRBJ1-5,NA,TGTGCCAGCAGTTTAGTCTCGAGAAATAGCAATCAGTCCCAGCATTTT,CASSLVSRNSNQSQHF
TRBV28,few,15,TRBJ2-7,TRBD2,TGTGCCAGCAGCGCCCCGGCTAGCGGCTCCTACGAGCAGTACTTC,CASSAPASGSYEQYF
TRBV5-1,few,16,TRBJ2-5,TRBD2,TGCGCCAGCAGCTTGCTAGCGGGAGGGGGAGAAGAGACCCAGTACTTC,CASSLLAGGGEETQYF
TRBV28,NA,14,TRBJ2-3,NA,TGTGCCAGCAGTCGATCTCCGGGCGCAGATACGCAGTATTTT,CASSRSPGADTQYF
TRBV10-3,NA,13,TRBJ2-1,TRBD2,TGTGCCATCAGTCCCAGGACTAGCAATGAGCAGTTCTTC,CAISPRTSNEQFF
TRBV30,few,15,TRBJ1-1,TRBD1,TGTGCCTGGAGAACATCAGGGGGCAAGAACACTGAAGCTTTCTTT,CAWRTSGGKNTEAFF
TRBV4-1,NA,17,TRBJ2-1,TRBD1,TGCGCCAGCAGCCAATCACCGGTACAGGGGACGTACAATGAGCAGTTCTTC,CASSQSPVQGTYNEQFF
TRBV4-1,many,16,TRBJ2-1,TRBD2,TGCGCCAGCAGCCTAGTCCCGGGACTAGCGGGGAATGAGCAGTTCTTC,CASSLVPGLAGNEQFF
TRBV6-6,NA,11,TRBJ2-7,NA,TGTGCCAGCAGGGGGGGCTCCGAGCAGTACTTC,CASRGGSEQYF
TRBV5-4,NA,14,TRBJ1-4,TRBD1,TGTGCCATCAGCGAGGGACAGTTCAGGGAAAAACTGTTTTTT,CAISEGQFREKLFF
TRBV24-1,once,15,TRBJ2-1,TRBD2,TGTGCCACCAGTGACCGGGAGGCCCCCTACAATGAGCAGTTCTTC,CATSDREAPYNEQFF
TRBV5-1,NA,15,TRBJ1-2,TRBD1,TGCGCCAGCAGCTTGGTGGGAGGGGGCAAGTATGGCTACACCTTC,CASSLVGGGKYGYTF
TRBV11-2,NA,14,TRBJ2-5,TRBD1,TGTGCCAGCAGCCCGGGACAGGGGCAAGAGACCCAGCACTTC,CASSPGQGQETQHF
TRBV29-1,many,13,TRBJ2-2,NA,TGCAGCGTACCGGGGGTGCTCTCCGGGGAGCTGTTTTTT,CSVPGVLSGELFF
TRBV4-1,few,14,TRBJ2-2,NA,TGCGCCAGCAGCCAAGCGGGGGTGACCGGGGAGCTGTTTTTT,CASSQAGVTGELFF
TRBV4-2,many,15,TRBJ2-6,NA,TGTGCCAGCAGCCGCTCGGGGACCGGGGCCAACGTCCTGACTTTC,CASSRSGTGANVLTF
TRBV6-6,few,15,TRBJ1-1,TRBD1,TGTGCCAGCAGTTACCCACAGGGGCCTCACACTGAAGCTTTCTTT,CASSYPQGPHTEAFF
TRBV4-1,NA,15,TRBJ2-1,TRBD2,TGCGCCAGCAGCCCAGAGGGGCGGGAGGGTAGTAAGCAGTTCTTC,CASSPEGREGSKQFF
TRBV6-5,NA,21,TRBJ2-1,NA,TGTGCCAGCAGTTTCACCGCCCAGGGGACCCATCTCACGAGCTCCTACAATGAGCAGTTCTTC,CASSFTAQGTHLTSSYNEQFF
TRBV10-3,NA,16,TRBJ1-6,NA,TGTGCCGTCAGTGAGTCGGGTAGGCGGGATAATTCACCCCTCCACTTT,CAVSESGRRDNSPLHF
TRBV7-9,once,15,TRBJ2-1,NA,TGTGCCAGCAGCTTCCCTGACGGGACCCCGAGGGAGCAGTTCTTC,CASSFPDGTPREQFF
TRBV6-5,many,14,TRBJ2-7,NA,TGTGCCACCTCTTCGGACGGACAGTCCTACGAGCAGTACTTC,CATSSDGQSYEQYF
TRBV11-2,NA,14,TRBJ1-1,NA,TGTGCCAGCAGCTTACGCGCCGTCCCCAGAAGCGCTCTCTTT,CASSLRAVPRSALF
TRBV14,few,14,TRBJ2-7,TRBD1,TGTGCCAGCAGCCAAGTTAAGGGACAGGGCGTGCAGTACTTC,CASSQVKGQGVQYF
TRBV6-2/TRBV6-3,many,12,TRBJ2-1,NA,TGTGCCAGCAGGACCACTAGGCATGAGCAGTTCTTC,CASRTTRHEQFF
TRBV5-1,NA,15,TRBJ2-3,NA,TGTGCCAGCAGCTTGGCAGGGCAGAGCACAGATATGCAGTATTTT,CASSLAGQSTDMQYF
TRBV11-2,NA,15,TRBJ2-1,TRBD2,TGTACCAGCAGCTACGGCGGGAGGGGGGAGGGTGAGCAGTTCTTC,CTSSYGGRGEGEQFF
TRBV6-2/TRBV6-3,NA,13,TRBJ1-6,TRBD1,TGTGCCAGCAGCCCGCAGGGGGATTCACCCCTCCACTTT,CASSPQGDSPLHF
TRBV29-1,NA,15,TRBJ2-5,TRBD1,TGCAGCGTTGAAGCGGACAGGGGGCGAGCAGAGGCCCAGCGCTTC,CSVEADRGRAEAQRF
TRBV4-2,many,14,TRBJ2-7,TRBD1,TGTGCCAGCAGCCTGGAGACAGGGGACTACGAGCAGTACTTC,CASSLETGDYEQYF
TRBV12-3/TRBV12-4,NA,16,TRBJ2-5,NA,TGTGCCAGCAGATATGGGGAATTTGGAGGGGAAGAGACCCAGTACTTC,CASRYGEFGGEETQYF
TRBV12-3/TRBV12-4,NA,14,TRBJ2-7,NA,TGTGCCAGCAGTCGCTCCCACAGCGGTGAGGAGCAGTACTTC,CASSRSHSGEEQYF
TRBV11-2,NA,15,TRBJ2-7,NA,TGTGCCAGCAGCTTACGATGGACAAGGGGAAACGAACAGTGCTTC,CASSLRWTRGNEQCF
TRBV6-5,NA,17,TRBJ1-6,NA,TGTGCCAGCAGCAAGGTCCAGGCCAGGGCCTTAGCTTCACCCCTCCGCTTT,CASSKVQARALASPLRF
TRBV12-3/TRBV12-4,NA,15,TRBJ1-5,NA,TGTGCCAGCAGTTTAGCTTGGGGTCGCAATCAGCCCCAGCATTTT,CASSLAWGRNQPQHF
TRBV5-6,few,16,TRBJ2-3,NA,TGTGCCAGCAGCTTGGTTAGGGGCCAGTTCGCAGATACGCAGTATTTT,CASSLVRGQFADTQYF
TRBV7-8,NA,15,TRBJ2-1,NA,TGTGCCAGCAGCTTATGGCAGGGGGGTAGCAATGAGCAGTTCTTC,CASSLWQGGSNEQFF
TRBV11-2,NA,14,TRBJ2-7,TRBD1,TGTGCCAGCTACCGGACAGGGGAATTCTACGAGCAGTACTTC,CASYRTGEFYEQYF
TRBV12-3/TRBV12-4,many,11,TRBJ2-3,NA,TGTGCCAGCAGTCACTCAGATACGCAGTATTTT,CASSHSDTQYF
TRBV6-5,NA,16,TRBJ2-7,NA,TGTTCCAGCAGTTACTGGGACATGGGGTCCTTCTACGAGCAGTACTTC,CSSSYWDMGSFYEQYF
TRBV6-2/TRBV6-3,NA,13,TRBJ2-7,NA,TGTGCCAGCAGAGGTATAGGGGGTAACGAGCAGTACTTC,CASRGIGGNEQYF
TRBV28,NA,14,TRBJ2-7,NA,TGTGCCAGCGCCCCCGGGGGACAGAACTACGAGCAGTACTTC,CASAPGGQNYEQYF
TRBV19,NA,11,TRBJ2-3,TRBD1,TGTGCCAGTACGACAGGGGATACGCAGTATTTT,CASTTGDTQYF
TRBV6-1,NA,13,TRBJ2-7,NA,TGTGCCAGCAAGGGGGGGCCCTTCTACGAGCAGTACTTC,CASKGGPFYEQYF
TRBV10-1,NA,15,TRBJ2-6,TRBD2,TGCGCCAGCAAGCAGGGAGGGGCTGGGGCCAACGTCCCGACTTTC,CASKQGGAGANVPTF
TRBV30,NA,14,TRBJ2-3,NA,TGTGCCTGGAGTGTAACCGGGAGCACAGATAAGCAGTATTTT,CAWSVTGSTDKQYF
TRBV6-4,NA,13,TRBJ2-2,NA,TGTGCCAGCAGTGGGGTTCCGTCCGGGGAGCTGTTTTTT,CASSGVPSGELFF
TRBV11-1,once,14,TRBJ2-5,NA,TGTGCCAGCAGCTGGGCCCCCCGAGAGGAGACCCAGTACTTC,CASSWAPREETQYF
TRBV14,NA,12,TRBJ2-5,NA,TGTGCCAGCAGCCAAGTCTTCCAGACCCAGTACTTC,CASSQVFQTQYF
TRBV2,NA,16,TRBJ1-1,NA,TGTGCCAGCAGCCAGACGAGGGGCCCAGGAGCAACTGAAGCTTTCTTT,CASSQTRGPGATEAFF
TRBV28,NA,15,TRBJ2-3,TRBD2,TGTGCCAGCAGTTTCGGGGGGGCACCCACAGATACGCAGTATTTT,CASSFGGAPTDTQYF
TRBV6-5,many,16,TRBJ2-7,TRBD2,TGTGCCAGCAGTTTCCGAGGGGGACTAGCTTTCTACGAGCAGTACTTC,CASSFRGGLAFYEQYF
TRBV11-3,many,14,TRBJ2-3,NA,TGTGCCAGCAGCTCAGGGGAGTTGGCAGATACGCAGTATTTT,CASSSGELADTQYF
TRBV29-1,NA,14,TRBJ1-1,TRBD1,TGCAGCCCTCAGGGGGACAGAGTGAGCACCGAAGCTTTCTTT,CSPQGDRVSTEAFF